This TCR beta chain was recorded in a study of blood T cell repertoires in COVID-19. Overall study: Collection of acute and convalescent COVID-19 samples took place in the United States, Italy and Spain. T cells, B-cell-depleted T cells, or PBMCs supplied cDNA or gDNA.

Authors' data handling: The assay estimated nucleated cells by amplifying reference gene primers. This table comes from immunoSEQ multiplex PCR, and its TCRdb copy is limited to in-frame clones, with some not included. That table supplies the V and J calls and clone size; D and trimming were determined from the DNA. The profile covers more than 110,000 clones, with less than 85% appearing a single time and around 10% taken by the ten largest. The germline gives CDR1 ENHRY, CDR2 SYGVKD. This CDR3 contains 12 residues. V lost 6 bases to trimming and J lost 5 bases; unmatched junction nucleotides: 3. The chain joins TRBV10-3 to TRBJ2-7, with TRBD1 matching 8 bases. Sample: peripheral blood. The sequence was obtained from a woman older than 75 in a cohort sampled during active or convalescent COVID-19. In DNA, the CDR3 is TGTGCCATCAGAACGGACAGGGACGAGCAGTACTTC. Its translation is CAIRTDRDEQYF.